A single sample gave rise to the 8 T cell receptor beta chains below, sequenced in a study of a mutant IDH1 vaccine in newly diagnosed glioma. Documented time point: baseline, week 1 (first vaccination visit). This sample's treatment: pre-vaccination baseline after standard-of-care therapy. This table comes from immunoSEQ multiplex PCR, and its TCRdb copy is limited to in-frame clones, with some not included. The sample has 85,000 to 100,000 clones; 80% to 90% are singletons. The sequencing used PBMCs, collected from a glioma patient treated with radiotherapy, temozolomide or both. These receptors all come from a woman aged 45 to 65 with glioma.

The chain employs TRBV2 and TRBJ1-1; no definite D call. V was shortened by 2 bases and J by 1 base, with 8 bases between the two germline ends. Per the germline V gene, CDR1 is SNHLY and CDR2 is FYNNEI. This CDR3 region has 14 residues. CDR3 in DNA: TGTGCCAGCAGTGAACGGGGAGGGAACACTGAAGCTTTCTTT. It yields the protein CASSERGGNTEAFF.

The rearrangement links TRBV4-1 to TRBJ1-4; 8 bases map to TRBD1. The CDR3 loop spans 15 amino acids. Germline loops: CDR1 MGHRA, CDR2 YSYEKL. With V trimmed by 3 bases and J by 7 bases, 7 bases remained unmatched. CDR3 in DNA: TGCGCCAGCAGCCAGAACCGGGACAGGCCTGAAAAACTGTTTTTT. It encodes CASSQNRDRPEKLFF.

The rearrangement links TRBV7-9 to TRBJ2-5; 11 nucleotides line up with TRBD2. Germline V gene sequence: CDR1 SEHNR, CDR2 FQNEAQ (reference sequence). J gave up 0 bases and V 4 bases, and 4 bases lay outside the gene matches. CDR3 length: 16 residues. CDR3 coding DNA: TGTGCCAGCAGCTCCACTAGCGGGGGCTACCAAGAGACCCAGTACTTC. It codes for CASSSTSGGYQETQYF.

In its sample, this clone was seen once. For the CDR3, the DNA is TGCGCCAGCACGATAAAGGACACCGGTTTCGGGGAGCTGTTTTTT. It encodes CASTIKDTGFGELFF. This chain connects TRBV5-1 to TRBJ2-2, with D tentatively TRBD1 (5 bases). Germline CDR1 is SGHRS and CDR2 is YFSETQ. V was trimmed by 6 bases and J by 7 bases, leaving 19 bases between them. This CDR3 is 15 amino acids long.

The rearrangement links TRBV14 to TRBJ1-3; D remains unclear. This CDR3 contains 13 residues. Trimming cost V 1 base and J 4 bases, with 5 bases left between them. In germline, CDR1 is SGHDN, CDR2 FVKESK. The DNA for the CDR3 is TGTGCCAGCAGCCAAGCGGGCGGAAACACCATATATTTT. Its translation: CASSQAGGNTIYF.

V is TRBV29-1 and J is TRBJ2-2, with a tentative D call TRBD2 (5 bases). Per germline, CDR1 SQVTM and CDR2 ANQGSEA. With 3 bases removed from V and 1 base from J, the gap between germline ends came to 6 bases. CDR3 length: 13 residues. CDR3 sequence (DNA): TGCAGCGTTGATCGGGGGAACACCGGGGAGCTGTTTTTT. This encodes CSVDRGNTGELFF.

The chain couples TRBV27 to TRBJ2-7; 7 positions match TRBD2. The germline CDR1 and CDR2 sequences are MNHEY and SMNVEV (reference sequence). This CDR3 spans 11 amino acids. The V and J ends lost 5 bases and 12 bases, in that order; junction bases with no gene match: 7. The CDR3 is CASSPGGSLYF. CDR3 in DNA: TGTGCCAGCAGTCCGGGAGGCTCTCTGTACTTC.

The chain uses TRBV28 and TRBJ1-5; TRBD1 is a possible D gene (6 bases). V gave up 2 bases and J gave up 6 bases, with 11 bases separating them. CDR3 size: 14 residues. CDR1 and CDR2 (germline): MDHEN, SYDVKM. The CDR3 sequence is CASSLAGAVQPQHF. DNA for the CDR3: TGTGCCAGCAGTTTAGCAGGGGCGGTTCAGCCCCAGCATTTT.